This T cell receptor (beta chain) stems from a study of blood T cell repertoires in COVID-19. The method was immunoSEQ multiplex PCR; TCRdb's version includes in-frame clones alone and lacks a portion of them. The sample has 300,000 or so clones, 90% seen once. This sequence originates from a man between 60 and 70 years old who had recovered from COVID-19. The sequencing sample was made of PBMCs or T cells enriched from blood (not recorded which).

The CDR3 DNA follows: TGTGCCAGCAGTGAAGCGCTTCGGGAATTGGGAAACACCATATATTTT. This gives the protein CASSEALRELGNTIYF. This chain links TRBV6-1 with TRBJ1-3; D unresolved. This CDR3 has 16 residues. Germline values: CDR1 MNHNS, CDR2 SASEGT. Trimming shortened V by 0 bases and J by 4 bases, and 13 bases separated the two germline ends.